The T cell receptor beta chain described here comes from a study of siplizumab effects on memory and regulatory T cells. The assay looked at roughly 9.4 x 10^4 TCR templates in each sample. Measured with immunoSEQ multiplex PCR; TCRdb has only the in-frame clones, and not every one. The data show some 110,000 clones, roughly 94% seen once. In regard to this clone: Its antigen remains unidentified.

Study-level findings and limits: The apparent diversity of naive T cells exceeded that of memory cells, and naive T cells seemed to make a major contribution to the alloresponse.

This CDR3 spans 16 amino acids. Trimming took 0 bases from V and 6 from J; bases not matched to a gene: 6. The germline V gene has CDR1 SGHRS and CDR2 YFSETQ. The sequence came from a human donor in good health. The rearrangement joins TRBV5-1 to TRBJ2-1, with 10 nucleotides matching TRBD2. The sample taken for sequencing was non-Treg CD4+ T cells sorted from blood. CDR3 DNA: TGCGCCAGCAGCTTGGAAGCGGGGGGGGCCCCCAATGAGCAGTTCTTC. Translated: CASSLEAGGAPNEQFF.